A selection of T cell receptor beta chains follows, all from one sample in a study of T cells in Graves' hyperthyroidism and ophthalmopathy. TCRdb processed the multiplex PCR reads anew with MiXCR; each CDR3 protein has one entry. The table records 600,000 to 700,000 distinct CDR3 sequences, over 12% of them present only once. Sequencing was done on a sample of blood. The receptors were sampled from a woman aged 40 to 49 with Graves' ophthalmopathy. Both conserved end residues are part of each CDR3. The D gene is left open where the match is weak. The listing skips clone size in some rows; elsewhere it reads once, few, many or a size class.

cdr3_nt: TGTGCCAGCAGTATCGGACAGACCCAAGAGACCCAGTACTTC
cdr3_aa: CASSIGQTQETQYF
clone_size: many
d_call: -
cdr3_length: 14
v_call: TRBV12-3/TRBV12-4
j_call: TRBJ2-5

cdr3_nt: TGTGCCAGCAGCCTAAAGGGGAAGACTGAAGCTTTCTTT
cdr3_aa: CASSLKGKTEAFF
clone_size: many
d_call: -
cdr3_length: 13
v_call: TRBV3-1
j_call: TRBJ1-1

cdr3_nt: TGTGCCAGCAGGGATCGGGCGGGGGCGCCCTACGAGCAGTACTTC
cdr3_aa: CASRDRAGAPYEQYF
clone_size: many
d_call: -
cdr3_length: 15
v_call: TRBV28
j_call: TRBJ2-7

cdr3_nt: TGTGCCAGCAGTCTAGGGCCGGGCTACACCTTC
cdr3_aa: CASSLGPGYTF
clone_size: many
d_call: -
cdr3_length: 11
v_call: TRBV12-3/TRBV12-4
j_call: TRBJ1-2

cdr3_nt: TGTGCCAGCAGCTTTACCAGCGGGGGGTACGAGCAGTACTTC
cdr3_aa: CASSFTSGGYEQYF
clone_size: many
d_call: TRBD2
cdr3_length: 14
v_call: TRBV7-2
j_call: TRBJ2-7

cdr3_nt: TGTGCCAGCAGTTTAGGTGAGGGGTTAATGTCCCAGCATTTT
cdr3_aa: CASSLGEGLMSQHF
clone_size: many
d_call: -
cdr3_length: 14
v_call: TRBV12-3/TRBV12-4
j_call: TRBJ1-5

cdr3_nt: TGTGCCAGCAGCTTCGGACTAGCGGGAGATGGGACCCAGTACTTC
cdr3_aa: CASSFGLAGDGTQYF
clone_size: few
d_call: TRBD2
cdr3_length: 15
v_call: TRBV7-2
j_call: TRBJ2-5

cdr3_nt: TGTGCCAGCAGTCGGGACTGGGCTTCCTACGAGCAGTACTTC
cdr3_aa: CASSRDWASYEQYF
clone_size: many
d_call: -
cdr3_length: 14
v_call: TRBV14
j_call: TRBJ2-7

cdr3_nt: TGTGCCAGCAGCTTGGACGGGGCAAACTACGAGCAGTACTTC
cdr3_aa: CASSLDGANYEQYF
clone_size: many
d_call: -
cdr3_length: 14
v_call: TRBV11-3
j_call: TRBJ2-7

cdr3_nt: TGCAGCGCCCGGGGACAGGGAGGTACAGAGACCCAGTACTTC
cdr3_aa: CSARGQGGTETQYF
clone_size: many
d_call: TRBD1
cdr3_length: 14
v_call: TRBV29-1
j_call: TRBJ2-5

cdr3_nt: TGTGCCAGCAGCCCCCGGGACAGGGGAACCACTGAAGCTTTCTTT
cdr3_aa: CASSPRDRGTTEAFF
clone_size: -
d_call: TRBD1
cdr3_length: 15
v_call: TRBV11-1
j_call: TRBJ1-1